The source of this TCR beta chain is a study of blood T cell repertoires in COVID-19. For the study at large: In each case, the material was cDNA or gDNA derived from T cells, B-cell-depleted T cells, or PBMCs.

J gave up 7 bases and V 8 bases, and 14 bases lay outside the gene matches. The CDR3 contains 14 residues. Germline CDR1 GTSNPN, CDR2 SVGIG (reference sequence). In the study's own analysis: How many nucleated cells were present was estimated from reference gene primer amplification. Some clones are missing from TCRdb's copy, which holds only in-frame ones; the method was immunoSEQ multiplex PCR. V, J and clone size are taken as reported in that table, and D and trimming were inferred from the DNA itself. The table has approximately 150,000 clones, about 80% seen once; the top ten hold about 4%. The sample consisted of peripheral blood. The receptor was isolated from a man between 65 and 85 years old who had recovered from COVID-19. J is TRBJ1-2 and V is TRBV30; TRBD1 matches 9 bases. CDR3 sequence: CAGLRGDRAAGYTF. In nucleotides, the CDR3 is TGTGCCGGGCTAAGGGGGGACAGGGCAGCTGGCTACACCTTC.